Following are 30 T cell receptor beta chains from one sample sequenced in a study of blood T cells in healthy people across ages. Alongside a J-beta primer mix, a sample-barcoded 5' primer served in a second PCR lasting roughly 6 to 11 cycles. Via MiXCR, TCRdb re-called the 5' RACE reads, giving one row per CDR3 protein. The sample lists 900,000 to 950,000 distinct CDR3 sequences, about 28% occurring once. Separately, the same data were catalogued under a study of T cells of mothers and their children.

The sample consisted of blood. The receptors shown here come from a woman aged 40-49 years in good health.

This clonotype appeared many times. The chain carries TRBV4-1 and TRBJ2-7; D unclear. The CDR3 spans 15 residues. Germline CDR1 is MGHRA and CDR2 is YSYEKL. The germline V and J ends were trimmed by 3 bases and 4 bases, with 16 bases remaining between them. The CDR3 bases are TGCGCCAGCAGCCAGTTTCACGATGGAAGTTACGAGCAGTACTTC. It translates to CASSQFHDGSYEQYF.

About this clonotype: A read error is likely, as this CDR3 ends without the conserved phenylalanine or tryptophan. The chain links TRBV15 to TRBJ2-1, with D unresolved. V shed 0 bases and J shed 13 bases, with 16 bases lying between them. CDR1 is LNHNV and CDR2 is YYDKDF in the germline V gene (reference sequence). The CDR3 sequence is 14 residues long. CDR3 sequence: CATSRDPVKETQFV. CDR3 nucleotides: TGTGCCACCAGCAGAGATCCTGTTAAAGAGACCCAGTTCGTC.

This clonotype occurred a few times. The J gene is TRBJ1-4, the V gene TRBV29-1, with 7 bases matching TRBD1. There are 15 residues in the CDR3. CDR1 is SQVTM and CDR2 is ANQGSEA in the germline V gene. Trimming cost V 4 bases and J 4 bases; bases outside gene matches: 9. The CDR3 sequence: CSVALGTDNNEKLFF. The DNA of the CDR3 is TGCAGCGTTGCGCTCGGGACAGATAATAATGAAAAACTGTTTTTT.

The J gene is TRBJ1-4, the V gene TRBV20-1; D uncertain. CDR1 DFQATT and CDR2 SNEGSKA come from the germline V gene (reference sequence). CDR3 size: 13 residues. Trimming took 7 bases from V and 5 from J, leaving 14 bases between them. CDR3 loop: CSGEVTGNEKLFF. CDR3 nucleotides: TGCAGTGGAGAGGTTACGGGAAATGAAAAACTGTTTTTT.

The J gene is TRBJ2-1, the V gene TRBV7-9; 11 bases line up with TRBD1. V gave up 6 bases and J gave up 6 bases; unmatched junction bases: 7. The V gene's germline CDR1 is SEHNR and CDR2 FQNEAQ (reference sequence). This CDR3 comprises 15 residues. The CDR3 spells CASSFSGTGGNEQFF. The CDR3 DNA sequence: TGTGCCAGCAGTTTCTCCGGGACAGGGGGCAATGAGCAGTTCTTC.

On this clonotype itself: With a much larger clone just one base away, this may be a read error. The CDR3 does not end in the conserved phenylalanine or tryptophan, so this is likely a read error. The CDR3, as DNA: TGTGCCAGCACTCCTGCTAACACTGAAGCTTTCTGT. This sequence encodes CASTPANTEAFC. The V gene is TRBV28, the J gene TRBJ1-1; D remains unclear. Germline CDR1 MDHEN, CDR2 SYDVKM. CDR3 length: 12 amino acids. V shed 7 bases and J shed 2 bases, with 8 bases lying between them.

This clonotype was counted a few times. The chain has TRBV11-3 and TRBJ1-5; D is perhaps TRBD1 (5 bases). This CDR3 region has 18 residues. Deletions cut 1 base from V and 5 bases from J, with 21 bases between. CDR1 and CDR2 (germline): SGHNT, YENEEA. The CDR3 DNA follows: TGTGCCAGCAGCTTAGCCTGGAACCCCGTGGGGGGTTATCAGCCCCAGCATTTT. Residues: CASSLAWNPVGGYQPQHF.

This clonotype has ten or more counts. The J gene is TRBJ2-5, the V gene TRBV27; a weak D match, TRBD2 (6 bases). The CDR3 extends over 15 amino acids. V dropped 1 base and J dropped 0 bases, with 9 bases sitting between them. CDR1 is MNHEY, CDR2 SMNVEV, per germline (reference sequence). CDR3 protein: CASSLWGENQETQYF. The CDR3 region has the DNA TGTGCCAGCAGTTTATGGGGGGAAAACCAAGAGACCCAGTACTTC.

This clonotype was detected only a few times. V usage is TRBV5-5 and J usage is TRBJ1-1, with D unresolved. CDR1 and CDR2 (germline): SGHKS, YYEKEE (reference sequence). Trimming took off 1 base at V and 1 base at J, with 5 bases between the two ends. CDR3 size: 13 residues. CDR3 region: CASSLWTNTEAFF. Here the CDR3 DNA reads TGTGCCAGCAGCTTGTGGACGAACACTGAAGCTTTCTTT.

This clonotype has a count of ten or more. The gene calls are TRBV28 and TRBJ2-7, with unresolved D. Trimming took 4 bases from V and 3 from J, leaving 13 bases between them. The CDR3 runs to 14 residues. Germline V lookup: CDR1 MDHEN, CDR2 SYDVKM. CDR3 DNA sequence: TGTGCCAGCAGTTCTGGCAACAGCGACTACGAGCAGTACTTC. It translates to CASSSGNSDYEQYF.

This clonotype was observed many times. The chain couples TRBV20-1 to TRBJ1-2, with a tentative D call TRBD1 (5 bases). This CDR3 region has 14 residues. From germline, CDR1 is DFQATT and CDR2 SNEGSKA (reference sequence). Trimming pared 3 bases from V and 5 bases from J, leaving 16 bases between. Here the CDR3 DNA reads TGCAGTGCTAGCCTCAGGGTGGATTGGTATGGCTACACCTTC. Translation: CSASLRVDWYGYTF.

This chain joins TRBV12-3 or TRBV12-4 and TRBJ1-6; 7 bases are shared with TRBD1. CDR3 length: 15 amino acids. V dropped 5 bases and J dropped 7; count of bases not matched to a gene: 8. The CDR3 loop reads CASSRRTGSNSPLHF. CDR3 in DNA: TGTGCCAGCAGTCGCAGGACAGGCTCAAATTCACCCCTCCACTTT.

This clonotype was recorded many times. The chain links TRBV4-1 to TRBJ1-1; TRBD1 is a possible D gene (5 bases). This CDR3 is 15 amino acids long. Trimming took off 3 bases at V and 0 bases at J, with 11 bases between the two ends. The germline V gene encodes CDR1 MGHRA and CDR2 YSYEKL. The CDR3 protein is CASSQLPTVNTEAFF. The CDR3 region has the DNA TGCGCCAGCAGCCAGCTACCGACAGTGAACACTGAAGCTTTCTTT.

This clonotype was counted a single time. Being one base from a much bigger clone, this may be a read error. The chain uses TRBV28 and TRBJ2-5, with 11 nucleotides matching TRBD1. The CDR3 spans 15 residues. Germline lookup yields CDR1 MDHEN and CDR2 SYDVKM. The CDR3 sequence is CANSLEDRGQETQYF. The CDR3 coding sequence is TGTGCCAACAGTTTAGAGGACAGGGGGCAGGAGACCCAGTACTTC.

There are a few counts of this clonotype. This sequence joins TRBV11-2 and TRBJ2-5; 8 positions match TRBD1. The CDR3 is made up of 15 amino acids. With V trimmed by 4 bases and J by 2 bases, 6 bases remained unmatched. Germline-derived CDR1 and CDR2 are SGHAT and FQNNGV. The CDR3 nucleotides are TGTGCCAGCAGCTGGGGGGACAGGCTACAAGAGACCCAGTACTTC. This translates into CASSWGDRLQETQYF.

This clonotype was seen only a few times. This chain joins TRBV9 and TRBJ2-1; 10 bases align to TRBD2. The CDR3 spans 16 residues. J was trimmed by 5 bases and V by 4 bases; bases with no gene match: 9. Germline V lookup: CDR1 SGDLS, CDR2 YYNGEE. The CDR3 reads CASSPRAAGGDNEQFF. The CDR3 DNA reads TGTGCCAGCAGCCCAAGAGCAGCGGGGGGGGACAATGAGCAGTTCTTC.

The gene calls are TRBV5-1 and TRBJ1-4; 7 bases are a match to TRBD1. CDR1 and CDR2 (germline): SGHRS, YFSETQ. V lost 0 bases and J lost 5; bases outside the gene matches: 4. The CDR3 consists of 15 residues. The CDR3 reads CASSLVGQWNEKLFF. The CDR3, as DNA: TGCGCCAGCAGCTTGGTGGGACAGTGGAATGAAAAACTGTTTTTT.

This rearrangement joins TRBV27 to TRBJ1-5, with a possible D match to TRBD1 (5 bases). From germline, CDR1 is MNHEY and CDR2 SMNVEV (reference sequence). V was shortened by 6 bases and J by 0 bases, with 15 bases between the two germline ends. The CDR3 has 16 residues. CDR3 nucleotide sequence: TGTGCCAGCAGGGAAGGGGCCACATATAGCAATCAGCCCCAGCATTTT. This gives the protein CASREGATYSNQPQHF.

This clonotype showed up just a few times. The rearrangement uses TRBV20-1 and TRBJ1-1, with 7 bases matching TRBD1. The junction had 6 bases not matched to a gene; V was cut back by 3 bases and J by 2 bases. The CDR3 totals 14 residues. Germline lookup yields CDR1 DFQATT and CDR2 SNEGSKA (reference sequence). CDR3 bases: TGCAGTGCTAGCCTTGACAGGGCAAACACTGAAGCTTTCTTT. Residues: CSASLDRANTEAFF.

This clonotype was counted only a few times. V and J are TRBV29-1 and TRBJ1-1, with 12 bases identical to TRBD1. The CDR3 spans 14 residues. CDR1 and CDR2 (germline): SQVTM, ANQGSEA. DNA of the CDR3: TGCACCCTGGGACAGGGGGCCGCAGGGACTGAAGCTTTCTTT. Encoded protein: CTLGQGAAGTEAFF.

This clonotype was counted between two and nine times. Germline is not matched at one junction end, which may reflect a read error. V gene TRBV5-1 combines with J gene TRBJ2-5; 9 positions match TRBD1. The germline V gene encodes CDR1 SGHRS and CDR2 YFSETQ. This CDR3 has 14 amino acids. CDR3 nucleotide sequence: TGCGCCGGCAGCTTCGAGACAGGGGGAGAGACCCAGTACTTC. This gives the protein CAGSFETGGETQYF.

This clonotype was observed a few times. This chain joins TRBV27 and TRBJ1-2; 7 bases agree with TRBD1. In germline, CDR1 is MNHEY, CDR2 SMNVEV (reference sequence). The CDR3 covers 16 residues. Trimming removed 4 bases from V and 4 bases from J; junction bases left unmatched: 12. CDR3 nucleotides: TGTGCCAGCAGTTCAGGGGGTCTTGACAGGTCCTATGGCTACACCTTC. This encodes CASSSGGLDRSYGYTF.

This clonotype was picked up a small number of times. The V gene is TRBV7-2, the J gene TRBJ1-6; D is unresolved. This CDR3 spans 14 amino acids. Trimming shortened V by 1 base and J by 10 bases, and 11 bases separated the two germline ends. Germline V CDR1 and CDR2: SGHTA, FQGNSA. This CDR3 reads CASSLVIRASPLHF. DNA for the CDR3: TGTGCCAGCAGCTTAGTAATTCGGGCATCACCCCTCCACTTT.

A remark on this clonotype: Since a much larger clone is just one base distant, this may be a read error. V and J are TRBV27 and TRBJ2-1, with D uncertain. The CDR3 sequence is 11 residues long. Germline assignment: CDR1 MNHEY and CDR2 SMNVEV (reference sequence). V gave up 7 bases and J gave up 10 bases, with 11 bases separating them. CDR3: CASTSSNEQFF. In DNA form, the CDR3 reads TGTGCCAGCACGTCCTCTAACGAGCAGTTCTTC.

This clonotype was seen repeatedly, ten times or more. The chain has TRBV28 and TRBJ2-4, with D perhaps matching TRBD2 (5 bases). Germline CDR1 MDHEN, CDR2 SYDVKM. Trimming took off 1 base at V and 0 bases at J, with 10 bases between the two ends. The CDR3 spans 16 residues. CDR3 residues: CASSLSSGLAKNIQYF. In DNA form, the CDR3 reads TGTGCCAGCAGTTTATCCAGCGGACTAGCCAAAAACATTCAGTACTTC.

This clonotype turned up a few times. The rearrangement uses TRBV7-3 and TRBJ2-5; D is unresolved. Deletions cut 1 base from V and 4 bases from J, with 7 bases between. This CDR3 is 13 amino acids long. CDR1 and CDR2 (germline): SGHTA, FQGTGA. The CDR3 region is CASSLRFGETQYF. CDR3 in DNA: TGTGCCAGCAGCTTAAGGTTTGGAGAGACCCAGTACTTC.

This clonotype was found many times. The CDR3 protein is CASSTVAGEQYF. CDR3 bases: TGCGCCAGCAGCACGGTAGCGGGCGAGCAGTACTTC. This chain links TRBV5-1 with TRBJ2-7; 7 nucleotides match TRBD2. Germline trimming cut 4 bases from V and 6 bases from J; bases unmatched to any gene: 4. The CDR3 has 12 amino acids. Germline assignment: CDR1 SGHRS and CDR2 YFSETQ.

This rearrangement joins TRBV20-1 to TRBJ1-2; 10 nucleotides align to TRBD1. The germline V gene has CDR1 DFQATT and CDR2 SNEGSKA (reference sequence). V lost 5 bases, J lost 6 bases, and 6 bases stayed unmatched. The CDR3 covers 13 residues. The CDR3 sequence is CSAERQGANGYTF. The CDR3 DNA reads TGCAGTGCTGAAAGACAGGGGGCGAATGGCTACACCTTC.

The V gene is TRBV7-9, the J gene TRBJ2-7; the D is unclear. Trimming took off 4 bases at V and 2 bases at J, with 12 bases between the two ends. This CDR3 has 14 amino acids. The germline CDR1 and CDR2 sequences are SEHNR and FQNEAQ (reference sequence). In DNA, the CDR3 is TGTGCCAGCAGCTGGAACAGTCCCCCCTACGAGCAGTACTTC. Its protein is CASSWNSPPYEQYF.

This clonotype has at least ten counts. The chain has TRBV12-3 or TRBV12-4 and TRBJ1-6, with D uncertain. The CDR3 runs to 16 residues. Trimming left V 4 bases short and J 7 bases short, with 17 bases between. CDR3: CASSWALSGSNSPLHF. CDR3 coding DNA: TGTGCCAGCAGTTGGGCCCTCTCGGGGTCGAATTCACCCCTCCACTTT.